The 19 T cell receptor beta chains in this list originate from one sample, sequenced in a study of regulatory T cells in long-lasting Graves disease. As for time point: persistent/refractory GD, antithyroid drugs over 5 years with positive TRAb. The TCR library was prepared using RNA isolated from PBMCs. With iRepertoire HTBI primers and Arm-PCR of CDR3 regions, TCR beta libraries were built. MiXCR was run by TCRdb on the multiplex PCR reads, yielding one entry per CDR3 protein. Among 700,000 or so distinct CDR3 sequences, around 30% were seen once, and the ten largest hold about two fifths. The sample consisted of peripheral blood mononuclear cells (PBMCs), taken when the disease was refractory, from a patient treated with antithyroid drugs. The receptors come from a female donor with Graves disease.

The chain joins TRBV28 to TRBJ1-5; tentative D call: TRBD1 (5 bases). Germline V gene sequence: CDR1 MDHEN, CDR2 SYDVKM. This CDR3 has 18 amino acids. V was shortened by 6 bases and J by 0 bases, with 21 bases between the two germline ends. The CDR3 is CASSSLGADLHSNQPQHF. CDR3 bases: TGTGCCAGCAGCTCCCTTGGGGCAGATCTACATAGCAATCAGCCCCAGCATTTT. The full variable domain, completed using reference TRBV28 and TRBJ1-5, is DVKVTQSSRYLVKRTGEKVFLECVQDMDHENMFWYRQDPGLGLRLIYFSYDVKMKEKGDIPEGYSVSREKKERFSLILESASTNQTSMYLCASSSLGADLHSNQPQHFGDGTRLSIL.

This chain uses TRBV6-5 with TRBJ1-1, with D unclear. Germline CDR1 reads MNHEY; CDR2 reads SVGAGI. The CDR3 has 14 residues. V lost 4 bases, J lost 0 bases, and 9 bases lay in between. The CDR3 DNA reads as TGTGCCAGCAGTTCCCCGTCGGTGAACACTGAAGCTTTCTTT. Its translation: CASSSPSVNTEAFF.

A word on this clonotype: This may arise from a read error, as a much more abundant clone is one base away. The chain employs TRBV2 and TRBJ1-2; D call uncertain. CDR3 length equals 12 residues. In germline, CDR1 is SNHLY, CDR2 FYNNEI. Trimming removed 0 bases at V and 8 bases at J, with 7 bases between. This CDR3 is CASSEAQTGYTF. The DNA for the CDR3 is TGTGCCAGCAGTGAAGCGCAGACGGGCTACACCTTC.

This clonotype has a count of ten or more. The chain links TRBV9 to TRBJ1-3, with D unclear. Looked up from germline, CDR1 is SGDLS and CDR2 is YYNGEE. This CDR3 has 16 residues. Trimming pared 3 bases from V and 2 bases from J, leaving 15 bases between. The CDR3 DNA reads TGTGCCAGCAGCGGCCTGAGGACGGTGACTGGAAACACCATATATTTT. Translating it yields CASSGLRTVTGNTIYF.

Worth noting for this clonotype: Relative to the germline gene, one junction end is altered; a read error may explain this. J is TRBJ1-1 and V is TRBV12-3 or TRBV12-4; perhaps TRBD1 as D (5 bases). This CDR3 has 15 amino acids. The chain's CDR3 is CASSQAGGSSTEVFF. CDR3 sequence (DNA): TGTGCCAGCAGCCAGGCCGGGGGGAGTTCCACTGAAGTTTTCTTT.

The gene calls are TRBV27 and TRBJ1-1; no definite D call. Germline V gene sequence: CDR1 MNHEY, CDR2 SMNVEV (reference sequence). Trimming left V 1 base short and J 8 bases short, with 11 bases between. This CDR3 has 13 residues. The CDR3 protein is CASSLYPGWEAFF. The CDR3 DNA reads as TGTGCCAGCAGTTTATACCCGGGGTGGGAAGCTTTCTTT.

This clonotype was found a few times. The CDR3 is CSVILGTGTIYEQYF. The CDR3 DNA follows: TGCAGCGTTATATTAGGGACAGGGACGATCTACGAGCAGTACTTC. The rearrangement uses TRBV29-1 and TRBJ2-7, with 9 bases matching TRBD1. The J segment lost 3 bases and the V segment lost 5 bases, leaving 11 bases of the junction unmatched. The germline gives CDR1 SQVTM, CDR2 ANQGSEA. The CDR3 consists of 15 residues.

V usage is TRBV19 and J usage is TRBJ2-7; 10 bases match TRBD2. In germline, CDR1 is LNHDA, CDR2 SQIVND (reference sequence). The V gene end was trimmed by 9 bases and the J gene end by 6 bases; junction bases not matched to a gene: 8. This CDR3 region has 13 residues. CDR3 bases: TGTGCCAGCAGTCTAGCGGGAGAAGGCGAGCAGTACTTC. Translation gives CASSLAGEGEQYF.

In its sample, this clonotype was seen once. The rearrangement uses TRBV20-1 and TRBJ2-2; 12 nucleotides agree with TRBD1. Looked up from germline, CDR1 is DFQATT and CDR2 is SNEGSKA (reference sequence). Unmatched junction bases numbered 5, after V lost 0 bases and J lost 6 bases. There are 16 residues in the CDR3. The CDR3 DNA follows: TGCAGTGCTAGAGATGGGGACAGGGGGCTGTCCGGGGAGCTGTTTTTT. It encodes CSARDGDRGLSGELFF.

V is TRBV30 and J is TRBJ1-2, with a weak D call TRBD1 (6 bases). Germline CDR1 and CDR2: GTSNPN and SVGIG (reference sequence). The CDR3 covers 15 residues. V was pared by 0 bases and J by 2 bases, with 13 bases between. The CDR3 sequence is CAWSVLGQRNYGYTF. DNA for the CDR3: TGTGCCTGGAGTGTACTCGGACAGCGGAACTATGGCTACACCTTC.

This clonotype came up many times. J is TRBJ1-1 and V is TRBV5-1; tentatively, D is TRBD1 (6 bases). V shed 0 bases and J shed 4 bases, with 10 bases lying between them. The CDR3 totals 14 residues. The germline gives CDR1 SGHRS, CDR2 YFSETQ. CDR3 in amino acids: CASSLGPGATEAFF. The CDR3 DNA reads TGCGCCAGCAGCTTGGGCCCAGGGGCCACTGAAGCTTTCTTT.

This clonotype was seen ten or more times. The chain has TRBV28 and TRBJ1-4; no definite D call. V lost 7 bases and J lost 5, with 8 bases in between. The CDR3 is made up of 12 amino acids. Per germline, CDR1 MDHEN and CDR2 SYDVKM. CDR3 DNA: TGTGCCAGCAAGAGTATGAATGAAAAACTGTTTTTT. Encoded protein: CASKSMNEKLFF.

V gene TRBV29-1 combines with J gene TRBJ2-7, with no clear D. The CDR3 is 12 residues long. With 1 base removed from V and 3 bases from J, the gap between germline ends came to 7 bases. Germline-derived CDR1 and CDR2 are SQVTM and ANQGSEA. The CDR3 DNA sequence: TGCAGCGTTGAAGTGGGCGGCTACGAGCAGTACTTC. Translated: CSVEVGGYEQYF.

This clonotype has a count of ten or more. The germline gene is not matched at one end of the junction; a read error may be the cause. The genes are TRBV11-2 and TRBJ2-5; D is ambiguous. Germline CDR1 and CDR2: SGHAT and FQNNGV. The CDR3 runs to 11 residues. CDR3 loop: CASSFPRRLTF. The DNA for the CDR3 is TGTGCCAGCAGCTTCCCTCGTCGGCTCACCTTC.

This clonotype was recorded at least ten times. The chain carries TRBV15 and TRBJ2-5; D is ambiguous. Trimming removed 3 bases at V and 2 bases at J, with 7 bases between. CDR1 and CDR2 from the germline V gene are LNHNV and YYDKDF (reference sequence). CDR3 size: 13 residues. The CDR3 sequence: CATSRLGQETQYF. The CDR3 DNA is TGTGCCACCAGCAGGCTAGGACAAGAGACCCAGTACTTC.

The V call is TRBV20-1, the J call TRBJ2-1, with a tentative D call TRBD2 (5 bases). The germline V gene has CDR1 DFQATT and CDR2 SNEGSKA (reference sequence). This CDR3 is built from 12 residues. V lost 6 bases and J lost 6, with 12 bases in between. CDR3 loop: CSATFRGNEQFF. The CDR3 nucleotides are TGCAGTGCGACATTCCGGGGCAATGAGCAGTTCTTC.

This chain uses TRBV5-1 with TRBJ1-2, with TRBD1 matching over 8 bases. V lost 4 bases and J lost 4; bases outside the gene matches: 9. Per germline, CDR1 SGHRS and CDR2 YFSETQ. The CDR3 totals 15 residues. The CDR3 sequence is CASSLGQGATYGYTF. The CDR3 DNA is TGCGCCAGCAGCCTAGGACAGGGAGCCACCTATGGCTACACCTTC.

This clonotype showed up just a few times. The rearrangement joins TRBV7-9 to TRBJ1-5; 7 nucleotides match TRBD1. Germline trimming cut 5 bases from V and 2 bases from J; bases unmatched to any gene: 6. This CDR3 region has 15 residues. Germline values: CDR1 SEHNR, CDR2 FQNEAQ (reference sequence). The CDR3 loop is CASSKTGDGNQPQHF. The CDR3 coding sequence is TGTGCCAGCAGCAAAACAGGGGACGGCAATCAGCCCCAGCATTTT.

This clonotype has just a few counts. The chain uses TRBV5-1 and TRBJ1-5; D remains unclear. The CDR3 consists of 14 residues. CDR1 is SGHRS, CDR2 YFSETQ, per germline. V was clipped by 0 bases and J by 6 bases, with 10 bases between them. The CDR3 reads CASSLGGGRQPQHF. CDR3 bases: TGCGCCAGCAGCTTGGGTGGAGGCCGTCAGCCCCAGCATTTT.